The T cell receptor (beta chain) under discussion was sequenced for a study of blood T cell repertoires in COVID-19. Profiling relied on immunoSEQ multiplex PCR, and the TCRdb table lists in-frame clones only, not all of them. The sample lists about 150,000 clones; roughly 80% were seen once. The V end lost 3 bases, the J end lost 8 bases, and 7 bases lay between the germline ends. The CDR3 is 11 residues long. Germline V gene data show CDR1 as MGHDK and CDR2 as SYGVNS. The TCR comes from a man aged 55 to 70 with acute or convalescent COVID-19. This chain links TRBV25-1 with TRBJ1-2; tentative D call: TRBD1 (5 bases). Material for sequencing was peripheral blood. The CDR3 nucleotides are TGTGCCAGCAGTGAGCAGGGAGGCTACACCTTC. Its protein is CASSEQGGYTF.